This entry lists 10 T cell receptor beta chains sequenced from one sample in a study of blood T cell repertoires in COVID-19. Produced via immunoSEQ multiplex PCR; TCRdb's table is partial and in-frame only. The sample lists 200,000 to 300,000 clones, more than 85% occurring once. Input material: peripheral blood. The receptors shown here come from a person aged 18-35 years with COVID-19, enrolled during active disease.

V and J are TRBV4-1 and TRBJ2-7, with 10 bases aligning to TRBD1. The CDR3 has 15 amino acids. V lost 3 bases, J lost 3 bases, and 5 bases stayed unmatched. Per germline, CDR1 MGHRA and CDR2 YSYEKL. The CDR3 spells CASSHPDRGLYEQYF. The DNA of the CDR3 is TGCGCCAGCAGCCATCCCGACAGGGGGCTCTACGAGCAGTACTTC.

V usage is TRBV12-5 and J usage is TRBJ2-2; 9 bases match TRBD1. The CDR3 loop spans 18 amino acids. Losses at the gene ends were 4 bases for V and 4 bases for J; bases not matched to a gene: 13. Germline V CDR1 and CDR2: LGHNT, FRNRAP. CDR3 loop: CASGSPPGQGSFTGELFF. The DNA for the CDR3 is TGTGCTAGTGGTTCCCCCCCGGGACAGGGTTCTTTCACCGGGGAGCTGTTTTTT.

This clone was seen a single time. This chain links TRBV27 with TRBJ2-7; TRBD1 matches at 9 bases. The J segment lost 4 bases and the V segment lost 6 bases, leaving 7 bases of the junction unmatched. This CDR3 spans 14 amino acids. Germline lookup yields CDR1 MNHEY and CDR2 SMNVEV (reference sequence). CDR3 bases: TGTGCCAGCAGCTACAGGGGGCGCGGGTACGAGCAGTACTTC. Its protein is CASSYRGRGYEQYF.

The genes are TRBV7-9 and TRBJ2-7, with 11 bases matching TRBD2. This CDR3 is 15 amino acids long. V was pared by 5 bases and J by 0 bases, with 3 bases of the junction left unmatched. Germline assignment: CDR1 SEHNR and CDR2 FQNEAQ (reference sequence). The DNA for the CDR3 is TGTGCCAGCAGCCGAGGGACTAGCGGCTCCTACGAGCAGTACTTC. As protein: CASSRGTSGSYEQYF.

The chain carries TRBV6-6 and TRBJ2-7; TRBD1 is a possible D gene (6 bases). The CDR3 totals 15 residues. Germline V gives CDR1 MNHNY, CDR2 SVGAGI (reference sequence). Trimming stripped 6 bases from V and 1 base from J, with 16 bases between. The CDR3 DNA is TGTGCCAGCAGGTCACCTTACAGGGAGTCCTACGAGCAGTACTTC. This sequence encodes CASRSPYRESYEQYF.

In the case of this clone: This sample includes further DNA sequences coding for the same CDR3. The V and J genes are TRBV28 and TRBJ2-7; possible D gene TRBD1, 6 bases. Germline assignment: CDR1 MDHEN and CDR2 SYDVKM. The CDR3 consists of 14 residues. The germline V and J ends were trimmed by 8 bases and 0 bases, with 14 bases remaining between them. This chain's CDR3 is CASRRQGISYEQYF. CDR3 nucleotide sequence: TGTGCCAGCCGGAGGCAGGGGATCTCCTACGAGCAGTACTTC.

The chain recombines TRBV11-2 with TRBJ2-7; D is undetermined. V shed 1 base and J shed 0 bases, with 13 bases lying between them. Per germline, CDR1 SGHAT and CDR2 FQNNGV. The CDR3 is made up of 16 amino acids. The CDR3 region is CASSLGGFLSSYEQYF. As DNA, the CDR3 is TGTGCCAGCAGCTTAGGAGGTTTTCTGAGCTCCTACGAGCAGTACTTC.

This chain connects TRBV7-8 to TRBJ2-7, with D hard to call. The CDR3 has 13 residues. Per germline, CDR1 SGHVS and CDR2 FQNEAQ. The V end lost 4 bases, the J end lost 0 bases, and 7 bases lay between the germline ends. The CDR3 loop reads CASSSDISYEQYF. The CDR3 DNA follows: TGTGCCAGCAGCTCTGACATCTCCTACGAGCAGTACTTC. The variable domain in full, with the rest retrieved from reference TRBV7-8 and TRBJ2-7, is GAGVSQSPRYKVAKRGQDVALRCDPISGHVSLFWYQQALGQGPEFLTYFQNEAQLDKSGLPSDRFFAERPEGSVSTLKIQRTQQEDSAVYLCASSSDISYEQYFGPGTRLTVT.

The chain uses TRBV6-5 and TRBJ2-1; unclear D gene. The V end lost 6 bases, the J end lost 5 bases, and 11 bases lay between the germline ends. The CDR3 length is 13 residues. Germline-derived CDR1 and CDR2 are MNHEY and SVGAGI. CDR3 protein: CASRRSLNNEQFF. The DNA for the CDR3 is TGTGCCAGCAGGCGTTCCCTCAACAATGAGCAGTTCTTC.

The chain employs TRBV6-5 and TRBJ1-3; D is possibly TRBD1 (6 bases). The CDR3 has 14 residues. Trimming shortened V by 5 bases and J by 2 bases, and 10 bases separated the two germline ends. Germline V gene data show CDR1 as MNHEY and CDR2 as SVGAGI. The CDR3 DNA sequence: TGTGCCAGCAGTCTCCAGGGGACTGGAAACACCATATATTTT. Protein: CASSLQGTGNTIYF.